The rows below give T cell receptor beta chains drawn from one sample of a study of shared clonotypes between healthy human individuals. The repertoire was sequenced with immunoSEQ multiplex PCR; TCRdb's copy has only in-frame clones and lacks some. The table lists roughly 890,000 clones, more than 85% of them singletons, with about 25% in the top ten. The sample was naive CD8+ T cells sorted from blood. The origin of the receptors is a man in his thirties or forties in good health. Both conserved end residues are part of each CDR3. Fields, in order: J gene, D gene, V gene, clone size, CDR3 protein, CDR3 DNA. A D gene is named only where the DNA matches it firmly. A row's size may be missing; if present it is once, few, many or a size class.

>TRBJ1-2|NA|TRBV19|few
CASSIVTANYGYTF
TGTGCCAGTAGTATAGTGACAGCCAACTATGGCTACACCTTC
>TRBJ2-1|TRBD2|TRBV11-2|once
CASSSSGRSYNEQFF
TGTGCCAGCAGCTCCAGCGGGAGATCGTACAATGAGCAGTTCTTC
>TRBJ2-5|NA|TRBV9|once
CASSVEGGFQETQYF
TGTGCCAGCAGCGTAGAGGGGGGGTTCCAAGAGACCCAGTACTTC
>TRBJ2-1|NA|TRBV29-1|NA
CSVESLANEQFF
TGCAGCGTTGAAAGTCTAGCCAATGAGCAGTTCTTC
>TRBJ1-5|NA|TRBV6-5|once
CASSYSAGSDQPQHF
TGTGCCAGCAGTTACTCCGCAGGGAGCGATCAGCCCCAGCATTTT
>TRBJ2-7|TRBD1|TRBV28|NA
CASSLRDSYEQYF
TGTGCCAGCAGTTTAAGGGACAGTTACGAGCAGTACTTC
>TRBJ2-1|TRBD2|TRBV4-3|NA
CASSQDSSGTYNEQFF
TGCGCCAGCAGCCAAGACTCTAGCGGGACTTACAATGAGCAGTTCTTC
>TRBJ1-4|TRBD1|TRBV5-6|NA
CASSLQQGWQEKLFF
TGTGCCAGCAGCCTTCAACAGGGGTGGCAGGAAAAACTGTTTTTT
>TRBJ2-1|NA|TRBV9|NA
CASSVEDVGNEQFF
TGTGCCAGCAGCGTAGAGGACGTAGGCAATGAGCAGTTCTTC
>TRBJ2-2|TRBD1|TRBV2|NA
CASSEAWGTGGTLSTGELFF
TGTGCCAGCAGTGAAGCGTGGGGGACAGGGGGAACCTTGAGTACCGGGGAGCTGTTTTTT